Presented here are 3 T cell receptor beta chains from one specimen sequenced in a study of cytomegalovirus exposure and HLA in healthy donors. Primers included in the PCR were 60 Vbeta and 13 Jbeta primers. Only in-frame clones appear in the TCRdb table, and some are missing; sequencing was by immunoSEQ multiplex PCR. Counted here are more than 85,000 clones, around 80% occurring once; the ten biggest clones make up roughly 2.9%. Sequencing was performed on PBMCs. The receptors were sampled from a woman aged 60-70 years in good health and CMV-seropositive.

V usage is TRBV19 and J usage is TRBJ2-2, with TRBD1 matching 7 bases. This CDR3 spans 15 amino acids. Germline V gives CDR1 LNHDA, CDR2 SQIVND (reference sequence). Trimming removed 3 bases from V and 8 bases from J; junction bases left unmatched: 9. In nucleotides, the CDR3 is TGTGCCAGTAGTATCTTGACAGGGTTGGGAGGGGAGCTGTTTTTT. Translating gives CASSILTGLGGELFF.

This clone came up a few times. The chain couples TRBV7-2 to TRBJ2-7; 8 bases align to TRBD1. Trimming at V came to 5 bases and at J to 6 bases, leaving 12 bases not matched to a gene. The CDR3 contains 15 residues. The germline V gene has CDR1 SGHTA and CDR2 FQGNSA. For the CDR3, the DNA is TGTGCCAGCAGCCCCTCCGGGACAGGTTCGTCCGAGCAGTACTTC. This encodes CASSPSGTGSSEQYF.

The rearrangement joins TRBV9 to TRBJ1-1, with 10 bases lining up with TRBD1. Germline lookup yields CDR1 SGDLS and CDR2 YYNGEE. The CDR3 contains 16 residues. Germline trimming cut 0 bases from V and 0 bases from J; bases unmatched to any gene: 2. CDR3 DNA: TGTGCCAGCAGCGTAGGGACAGGGGGTATGAACACTGAAGCTTTCTTT. Residues: CASSVGTGGMNTEAFF.